The clone carrying this TCR beta chain was detected many times. What it recognizes is unknown. This specimen belongs to a study of Graves' ophthalmopathy and Graves' hyperthyroidism. TCR beta CDR3 regions were amplified from RNA transcripts. Scientists carried out first-round RT-PCR using HTBI primers and then a second-round multiplex PCR. TCRdb itself ran the multiplex PCR reads through MiXCR, one entry per CDR3 protein. The sample holds about 220,000 distinct CDR3 sequences, 20% to 25% seen once. General study results and limits: A model of 13 signatures distinguished ophthalmopathy from stable hyperthyroidism at around 90% sensitivity and nearly 83% specificity. Detection in blood was also observed for most expanded thyroid clonotypes above 0.001 frequency.

Germline V lookup: CDR1 SEHNR, CDR2 FQNEAQ (reference sequence). The CDR3 contains 12 residues. Trimming removed 5 bases at V and 4 bases at J, with 5 bases between. Additional autoimmune diseases, uncontrolled infections, pregnancy or lactation disqualified patients. Clinical symptoms and serum thyroxine were used for diagnosis; TRAb, thyroid ultrasound and orbital computed tomography were also relied on. This sequence joins TRBV7-9 and TRBJ2-2, with unresolved D. The clonotype originates from a woman aged 45 to 65 with Graves' ophthalmopathy. Sequencing used peripheral blood. The CDR3 DNA reads TGTGCCAGCAGCCCACCCACCGGGGAGCTGTTTTTT. Residues: CASSPPTGELFF.